The T cell receptor (beta chain) described here comes from a study of human T cells and chemical hapten exposure. Overall study context: For the roughly 25-week duration of the study, patients were given weekly doses of diphenylcyclopropenone on the scalp. Minor pooled library volume differences mainly drove per-sample TCR yield variation.

One entry per CDR3 protein results from TCRdb running MiXCR on the RACE reads. The sample carries roughly 380,000 distinct CDR3 sequences, approximately 4.4% recorded once. Time point here: patch test 1, 2 weeks after DPC sensitization. Specified treatment: therapeutic diphenylcyclopropenone sensitization with weekly scalp DPC. This clonotype showed up many times. Its cognate antigen is unknown. CDR3 length: 14 residues. Germline CDR1 reads SGDLS; CDR2 reads YYNGEE. The junction had 3 bases not matched to a gene; V was cut back by 5 bases and J by 1 base. Study-wide results and limits: Relative to control repertoires, expanded TCRs gave rise to significantly more large CDR3 similarity clusters.

The chain uses TRBV9 and TRBJ2-3; 8 bases align to TRBD2. The source is a woman between 45 and 60 years old with alopecia areata. Some clones in this sample may be carry-over from other donors' samples. Sequencing used whole blood, obtained in connection with sensitization to the hapten diphenylcyclopropenone (DPC). CDR3 sequence reads: CASSLTSGTDTQYF. Written as DNA, the CDR3 is TGTGCCAGCAGTCTGACTAGCGGCACAGATACGCAGTATTTT. The variable domain in full, completed from reference TRBV9 and TRBJ2-3, reads DSGVTQTPKHLITATGQRVTLRCSPRSGDLSVYWYQQSLDQGLQFLIQYYNGEERAKGNILERFSAQQFPDLHSELNLSSLELGDSALYFCASSLTSGTDTQYFGPGTRLTVL.